These T cell receptor beta chains were read from a single sample in a study of shared clonotypes between healthy human individuals. TCRdb's copy holds only in-frame clones and misses some; the assay was immunoSEQ multiplex PCR. The sample contains some 2,500,000 clones, over 85% of which appear only once. Material: naive CD4+ T cells from PBMCs. The receptors shown here come from a man aged 18 to 30 in good health. Some clones in this sample may be carry-over from other donors' samples. The CDR3 runs from the conserved cysteine through the conserved F or W. Each record gives: D gene, clone size, V gene, J gene, CDR3 protein, CDR3 DNA. The D gene is left open where the match is weak. Clone sizes are given selectively: once, few, many, or a class where the clone is expanded.

d_gene: NA
abundance: NA
v_gene: TRBV9
j_gene: TRBJ2-3
CDR3aa: CASSASGTDTQYF
CDR3nt: TGTGCCAGCAGCGCCTCAGGCACAGATACGCAGTATTTT

d_gene: NA
abundance: NA
v_gene: TRBV7-9
j_gene: TRBJ2-7
CDR3aa: CASGLNGPTEQYF
CDR3nt: TGTGCCAGCGGCTTGAACGGACCCACCGAGCAGTACTTC

d_gene: NA
abundance: NA
v_gene: TRBV7-9
j_gene: TRBJ1-5
CDR3aa: CASSITNQPQHF
CDR3nt: TGTGCCAGCAGTATCACGAATCAGCCCCAGCATTTT

d_gene: NA
abundance: NA
v_gene: TRBV11-3
j_gene: TRBJ1-1
CDR3aa: CASSQLGGAEAFF
CDR3nt: TGTGCCAGCAGCCAGCTCGGGGGGGCTGAAGCTTTCTTT

d_gene: NA
abundance: NA
v_gene: TRBV10-3
j_gene: TRBJ1-1
CDR3aa: CAIGPTGNTEAFF
CDR3nt: TGTGCCATCGGACCTACGGGGAACACTGAAGCTTTCTTT

d_gene: TRBD1
abundance: NA
v_gene: TRBV5-1
j_gene: TRBJ1-4
CDR3aa: CASSYLVGGGLSEKLFF
CDR3nt: TGCGCCAGCAGCTACCTCGTTGGAGGGGGCCTTAGTGAAAAACTGTTTTTT

d_gene: NA
abundance: NA
v_gene: TRBV5-1
j_gene: TRBJ1-2
CDR3aa: CASSLSPANYGYTF
CDR3nt: TGCGCCAGCAGCTTGTCGCCAGCTAACTATGGCTACACCTTC

d_gene: TRBD1
abundance: NA
v_gene: TRBV5-1
j_gene: TRBJ2-7
CDR3aa: CASSFRDRDYEQYF
CDR3nt: TGCGCCAGCAGCTTTCGGGACAGGGACTACGAGCAGTACTTC

d_gene: NA
abundance: NA
v_gene: TRBV9
j_gene: TRBJ1-2
CDR3aa: CASSVGTNPNYGYTF
CDR3nt: TGTGCCAGCAGCGTAGGTACAAATCCTAACTATGGCTACACCTTC

d_gene: NA
abundance: NA
v_gene: TRBV28
j_gene: TRBJ1-5
CDR3aa: CASSYSGRGDQPQHF
CDR3nt: TGTGCCAGCAGCTATTCAGGGAGGGGGGATCAGCCCCAGCATTTT

d_gene: NA
abundance: NA
v_gene: TRBV18
j_gene: TRBJ2-1
CDR3aa: CASSRSRSAEDRANEQFF
CDR3nt: TGTGCCAGCTCACGATCGAGGAGTGCTGAAGATAGGGCCAATGAGCAGTTCTTC

d_gene: NA
abundance: NA
v_gene: TRBV4-1
j_gene: TRBJ1-5
CDR3aa: CASSQRQSNQPQHF
CDR3nt: TGCGCCAGCAGCCAACGACAGAGCAATCAGCCCCAGCATTTT

d_gene: TRBD2
abundance: NA
v_gene: TRBV28
j_gene: TRBJ2-3
CDR3aa: CASRPSIGTSGYTDTQYF
CDR3nt: TGTGCCAGCAGGCCATCAATCGGGACTAGCGGGTACACAGATACGCAGTATTTT

d_gene: NA
abundance: NA
v_gene: TRBV6-1
j_gene: TRBJ2-5
CDR3aa: CALQGEKTQYF
CDR3nt: TGTGCCCTACAGGGTGAAAAGACCCAGTACTTC

d_gene: NA
abundance: NA
v_gene: TRBV2
j_gene: TRBJ2-7
CDR3aa: CATSAGPGQSGYEQYF
CDR3nt: TGTGCCACTTCAGCAGGACCGGGACAAAGCGGCTACGAGCAGTACTTC

d_gene: TRBD1
abundance: NA
v_gene: TRBV19
j_gene: TRBJ2-7
CDR3aa: CASSARQGTYEQYF
CDR3nt: TGTGCCAGTAGTGCCCGACAGGGTACCTACGAGCAGTACTTC

d_gene: TRBD1
abundance: NA
v_gene: TRBV9
j_gene: TRBJ2-5
CDR3aa: CASSGTGQETQYF
CDR3nt: TGTGCCAGCAGCGGGACAGGTCAAGAGACCCAGTACTTC

d_gene: NA
abundance: NA
v_gene: TRBV7-2
j_gene: TRBJ1-4
CDR3aa: CASSLGPGPLEKLFF
CDR3nt: TGTGCCAGCAGCTTAGGACCGGGACCCCTGGAAAAACTGTTTTTT

d_gene: NA
abundance: NA
v_gene: TRBV21-1
j_gene: TRBJ2-7
CDR3aa: CASSKDTVGRASYEQYF
CDR3nt: TGTGCCAGCAGCAAAGACACGGTCGGGAGGGCCTCCTACGAGCAGTACTTC

d_gene: NA
abundance: NA
v_gene: TRBV6-1
j_gene: TRBJ2-2
CDR3aa: CASSELDWTPGELFF
CDR3nt: TGTGCCAGCAGTGAACTTGATTGGACTCCCGGGGAGCTGTTTTTT

d_gene: NA
abundance: NA
v_gene: TRBV4-2
j_gene: TRBJ1-2
CDR3aa: CASSQDLGRTNYGYTF
CDR3nt: TGTGCCAGCAGCCAAGATTTGGGCAGGACTAACTATGGCTACACCTTC

d_gene: TRBD1
abundance: NA
v_gene: TRBV19
j_gene: TRBJ1-2
CDR3aa: CASRDAGTGNYGYTF
CDR3nt: TGTGCCAGTAGGGATGCCGGGACAGGGAACTATGGCTACACCTTC

d_gene: NA
abundance: few
v_gene: TRBV7-2
j_gene: TRBJ1-5
CDR3aa: CASSLLGSNQPQHF
CDR3nt: TGTGCCAGCAGCTTATTGGGCAGCAATCAGCCCCAGCATTTT

d_gene: TRBD1
abundance: NA
v_gene: TRBV5-3
j_gene: TRBJ1-4
CDR3aa: CARSIDRAFNEKLFF
CDR3nt: TGTGCCAGAAGCATCGACAGGGCTTTTAATGAAAAACTGTTTTTT

d_gene: TRBD2
abundance: NA
v_gene: TRBV5-1
j_gene: TRBJ2-3
CDR3aa: CASSLGLAGVVTQYF
CDR3nt: TGCGCCAGCAGCCTGGGCTTAGCGGGAGTAGTTACGCAGTATTTT

d_gene: NA
abundance: NA
v_gene: TRBV5-4
j_gene: TRBJ2-5
CDR3aa: CASKMGNREETQYF
CDR3nt: TGTGCCAGCAAGATGGGGAACAGGGAAGAGACCCAGTACTTC

d_gene: TRBD2
abundance: NA
v_gene: TRBV7-7
j_gene: TRBJ2-1
CDR3aa: CASSTGTTNEQFF
CDR3nt: TGTGCCAGCAGTACCGGGACTACCAATGAGCAGTTCTTC

d_gene: NA
abundance: NA
v_gene: TRBV5-4
j_gene: TRBJ2-6
CDR3aa: CASTVGTSGANVLTF
CDR3nt: TGTGCCAGCACCGTAGGGACCTCTGGGGCCAACGTCCTGACTTTC

d_gene: NA
abundance: NA
v_gene: TRBV27
j_gene: TRBJ2-2
CDR3aa: CASSPWDTGELFF
CDR3nt: TGTGCCAGCAGCCCGTGGGACACCGGGGAGCTGTTTTTT

d_gene: TRBD2
abundance: NA
v_gene: TRBV5-4
j_gene: TRBJ2-1
CDR3aa: CASSPGGLAGESSEQFF
CDR3nt: TGTGCCAGCAGCCCGGGGGGGTTAGCGGGAGAATCTAGTGAGCAGTTCTTC

d_gene: NA
abundance: NA
v_gene: TRBV27
j_gene: TRBJ2-3
CDR3aa: CASTLFGDTFNTDTQYF
CDR3nt: TGTGCCAGCACCCTTTTCGGGGACACCTTTAACACAGATACGCAGTATTTT

d_gene: NA
abundance: NA
v_gene: TRBV6-1
j_gene: TRBJ1-2
CDR3aa: CASSVGDGSNYGYTF
CDR3nt: TGTGCCAGCAGTGTAGGGGATGGGAGTAACTATGGCTACACCTTC

d_gene: TRBD2
abundance: NA
v_gene: TRBV4-2
j_gene: TRBJ2-1
CDR3aa: CASSLRESREGQYEQFF
CDR3nt: TGTGCCAGCAGCTTACGTGAGTCGCGGGAGGGCCAATATGAGCAGTTCTTC

d_gene: NA
abundance: NA
v_gene: TRBV29-1
j_gene: TRBJ2-4
CDR3aa: CSVEDRSRTNIQYF
CDR3nt: TGCAGCGTTGAAGATCGGAGCCGGACAAACATTCAGTACTTC

d_gene: TRBD2
abundance: NA
v_gene: TRBV7-8
j_gene: TRBJ2-7
CDR3aa: CASFEQREMAGTEQYF
CDR3nt: TGTGCCAGCTTCGAACAGCGGGAGATGGCGGGGACCGAGCAGTACTTC

d_gene: NA
abundance: NA
v_gene: TRBV5-8
j_gene: TRBJ2-4
CDR3aa: CASSLGTDSIQYF
CDR3nt: TGTGCCAGCAGCTTGGGGACGGACTCTATTCAGTACTTC

d_gene: NA
abundance: NA
v_gene: TRBV19
j_gene: TRBJ2-2
CDR3aa: CASSISPGGTGELFF
CDR3nt: TGTGCCAGTAGTATAAGTCCAGGTGGAACCGGGGAGCTGTTTTTT

d_gene: TRBD2
abundance: NA
v_gene: TRBV7-2
j_gene: TRBJ2-7
CDR3aa: CASRPQGSGVYEQYF
CDR3nt: TGTGCCAGCAGGCCCCAGGGTAGCGGGGTTTACGAGCAGTACTTC

d_gene: NA
abundance: few
v_gene: TRBV6-5
j_gene: TRBJ1-1
CDR3aa: CASRFTGGNTEAFF
CDR3nt: TGTGCCAGCAGGTTTACAGGAGGGAACACTGAAGCTTTCTTT

d_gene: NA
abundance: NA
v_gene: TRBV11-2
j_gene: TRBJ1-5
CDR3aa: CASSPGNNQPQHF
CDR3nt: TGTGCCAGCAGCCCTGGCAACAATCAGCCCCAGCATTTT

d_gene: TRBD1
abundance: NA
v_gene: TRBV28
j_gene: TRBJ2-7
CDR3aa: CASSSHGQAYEQYF
CDR3nt: TGTGCCAGCAGTTCTCACGGACAGGCCTACGAGCAGTACTTC